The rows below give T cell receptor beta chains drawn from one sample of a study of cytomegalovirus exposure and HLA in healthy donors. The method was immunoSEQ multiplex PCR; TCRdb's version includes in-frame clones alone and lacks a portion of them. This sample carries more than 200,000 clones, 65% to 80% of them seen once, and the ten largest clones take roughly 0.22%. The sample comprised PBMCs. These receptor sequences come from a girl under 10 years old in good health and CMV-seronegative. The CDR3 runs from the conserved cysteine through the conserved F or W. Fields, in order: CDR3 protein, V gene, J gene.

CDR3aa: CASSQEEEQFF
v_gene: TRBV4-2
j_gene: TRBJ2-1

CDR3aa: CASSVDIQGPQHF
v_gene: TRBV9
j_gene: TRBJ1-5

CDR3aa: CASNLGQFNQPQHF
v_gene: TRBV2
j_gene: TRBJ1-5

CDR3aa: CASSELQGINGYTF
v_gene: TRBV6-1
j_gene: TRBJ1-2

CDR3aa: CASSPRLAGANEQFF
v_gene: TRBV13
j_gene: TRBJ2-1

CDR3aa: CASSEAVLAFEARESYEQYF
v_gene: TRBV2
j_gene: TRBJ2-7

CDR3aa: CASSEWRDSEAFF
v_gene: TRBV2
j_gene: TRBJ1-1

CDR3aa: CASSPETNYGYTF
v_gene: TRBV6-1
j_gene: TRBJ1-2

CDR3aa: CASRGAGEYTGELFF
v_gene: TRBV28
j_gene: TRBJ2-2

CDR3aa: CASSYLFDSNYGYTF
v_gene: TRBV7-2
j_gene: TRBJ1-2

CDR3aa: CASSLFVGAGGSYEQYF
v_gene: TRBV13
j_gene: TRBJ2-7

CDR3aa: CASSPWGRGNSPLHF
v_gene: TRBV14
j_gene: TRBJ1-6

CDR3aa: CASSEFWRPGRIHYGYTF
v_gene: TRBV6-1
j_gene: TRBJ1-2

CDR3aa: CASTPSTADTQYF
v_gene: TRBV19
j_gene: TRBJ2-3

CDR3aa: CSASTGTGRYEQYF
v_gene: TRBV29-1
j_gene: TRBJ2-7

CDR3aa: CASSSYGREYTGELFF
v_gene: TRBV5-6
j_gene: TRBJ2-2

CDR3aa: CASSLGPPGQTYEQYF
v_gene: TRBV5-1
j_gene: TRBJ2-7

CDR3aa: CARSYYRSNYSPLHF
v_gene: TRBV5-3
j_gene: TRBJ1-6

CDR3aa: CATSSRLADKETQYF
v_gene: TRBV15
j_gene: TRBJ2-5

CDR3aa: CASSQVPGLWGAFF
v_gene: TRBV4-1
j_gene: TRBJ1-1

CDR3aa: CASSPSRASGTDTQYF
v_gene: TRBV4-1
j_gene: TRBJ2-3

CDR3aa: CASDIQPGQQYEQYF
v_gene: TRBV6-1
j_gene: TRBJ2-7

CDR3aa: CASEGHSNQPQHF
v_gene: TRBV19
j_gene: TRBJ1-5

CDR3aa: CSVEGGLAGGPNEQFF
v_gene: TRBV29-1
j_gene: TRBJ2-1

CDR3aa: CASSPLAVSSTDTQYF
v_gene: TRBV18
j_gene: TRBJ2-3

CDR3aa: CASRPQGGNTEAFF
v_gene: TRBV27
j_gene: TRBJ1-1

CDR3aa: CASTQTGYSNQPQHF
v_gene: TRBV19
j_gene: TRBJ1-5

CDR3aa: CASSLGGGNSPLHF
v_gene: TRBV5-1
j_gene: TRBJ1-6

CDR3aa: CASTGDSSGRNTIYF
v_gene: TRBV28
j_gene: TRBJ1-3

CDR3aa: CASRNRGVDQPQHF
v_gene: TRBV27
j_gene: TRBJ1-5

CDR3aa: CASSESEGANYEQYF
v_gene: TRBV6-1
j_gene: TRBJ2-7

CDR3aa: CASSGTGIRVTEAFF
v_gene: TRBV10-1
j_gene: TRBJ1-1

CDR3aa: CASSLQGPSYEQYF
v_gene: TRBV6-1
j_gene: TRBJ2-7

CDR3aa: CASSQGPSGYEQYF
v_gene: TRBV4-1
j_gene: NA

CDR3aa: CASRDTSRGFEFF
v_gene: TRBV2
j_gene: TRBJ2-1

CDR3aa: CASSQETSGEGQETQYF
v_gene: TRBV4-1
j_gene: TRBJ2-5

CDR3aa: CASSIGGSNQPQHF
v_gene: TRBV19
j_gene: TRBJ1-5

CDR3aa: CASSQDGGIGNQPQHF
v_gene: TRBV4-1
j_gene: TRBJ1-5

CDR3aa: CASSPQRGRMNTEAFF
v_gene: TRBV18
j_gene: TRBJ1-1

CDR3aa: CASSSSDTLNEQFF
v_gene: TRBV5-4
j_gene: TRBJ2-1

CDR3aa: CASRGQGSSYEQYF
v_gene: TRBV27
j_gene: TRBJ2-7

CDR3aa: CASKILAGGFQETQYF
v_gene: TRBV6-6
j_gene: TRBJ2-5

CDR3aa: CASSLDRGRETQYF
v_gene: TRBV5-1
j_gene: TRBJ2-5

CDR3aa: CASRDRVNYGYTF
v_gene: TRBV19
j_gene: TRBJ1-2